These 31 T cell receptor beta chains were sequenced from one sample in a study of T cells in Graves' hyperthyroidism and ophthalmopathy. RNA transcripts yielded amplified TCR beta CDR3 regions. TCR CDR3 underwent first-round RT-PCR with the HTBI primer set. Using its own MiXCR run on the multiplex PCR reads, TCRdb lists one record per CDR3 protein. The sample holds some 650,000 distinct CDR3 sequences, roughly 15% seen once. Specimen: blood. The origin of the receptors is a middle-aged woman with Graves' ophthalmopathy.

On this clonotype itself: Germline and junction disagree at one end, which may indicate a read error. The chain joins TRBV7-2 to TRBJ2-7, with D maybe TRBD1 (6 bases). The CDR3 sequence is 13 residues long. CDR1 and CDR2 from the germline V gene are SGHTA and FQGNSA. For the CDR3, the DNA is TGTGCCGGCAGCTTGGGGCAGGGGAACGAGCAGTACTTC. Translated: CAGSLGQGNEQYF.

The rearrangement links TRBV28 to TRBJ1-2; D remains unclear. CDR1 and CDR2 from the germline V gene are MDHEN and SYDVKM. Deletions cut 7 bases from V and 7 bases from J, with 13 bases between. The CDR3 is made up of 12 amino acids. This CDR3 is CASKRVEGGYTF. In DNA form, the CDR3 reads TGTGCCAGCAAAAGGGTGGAAGGTGGCTACACCTTC.

This clonotype was counted only a few times. Written as DNA, the CDR3 is TGTGCCAGCTCTAGAGGGTCGGAAGAGACCCAGTACTTC. Protein sequence: CASSRGSEETQYF. The chain recombines TRBV18 with TRBJ2-5; D is perhaps TRBD2 (5 bases). The CDR3 is made up of 13 amino acids. V was shortened by 6 bases and J by 3 bases, with 11 bases between the two germline ends. CDR1 is KGHSH and CDR2 is LQKENI in the germline V gene. Combining the CDR3 with reference TRBV18 and TRBJ2-5 gives the whole variable domain NAGVMQNPRHLVRRRGQEARLRCSPMKGHSHVYWYRQLPEEGLKFMVYLQKENIIDESGMPKERFSAEFPKEGPSILRIQQVVRGDSAAYFCASSRGSEETQYFGPGTRLLVL.

V gene TRBV20-1 combines with J gene TRBJ1-5; no reliable D call. This CDR3 contains 12 residues. The germline V gene encodes CDR1 DFQATT and CDR2 SNEGSKA (reference sequence). V shed 0 bases and J shed 5 bases, with 5 bases lying between them. CDR3 sequence: CSARDPDQPQHF. CDR3 in DNA: TGCAGTGCTAGAGATCCCGATCAGCCCCAGCATTTT.

This clonotype was picked up a small number of times. V usage is TRBV2 and J usage is TRBJ2-3, with a tentative D call TRBD1 (6 bases). This CDR3 contains 13 residues. From germline, CDR1 is SNHLY and CDR2 FYNNEI. Trimming removed 4 bases from V and 6 bases from J, with 11 bases in between. CDR3: CASSGGPRDTQYF. CDR3 DNA sequence: TGTGCCAGCAGTGGGGGGCCAAGGGATACGCAGTATTTT.

This clonotype was counted a few times. This chain connects TRBV7-2 to TRBJ1-2; D not resolved. This CDR3 is built from 15 residues. Looked up from germline, CDR1 is SGHTA and CDR2 is FQGNSA. The V end lost 1 base, the J end lost 8 bases, and 17 bases lay between the germline ends. CDR3 sequence: CASSLGSLKGGGYTF. DNA for the CDR3: TGTGCCAGCAGCTTAGGTTCTCTAAAGGGAGGAGGCTACACCTTC.

J is TRBJ1-2 and V is TRBV7-9, with D possibly TRBD1 on 6 matching bases. V was cut by 8 bases and J by 4 bases, with 17 bases left in between. Per the germline V gene, CDR1 is SEHNR and CDR2 is FQNEAQ (reference sequence). The CDR3 is 14 residues long. CDR3 sequence: CASGRDGGGYGYTF. CDR3 sequence (DNA): TGTGCCAGCGGCCGGGACGGAGGGGGCTATGGCTACACCTTC.

There are a few counts of this clonotype. The V call is TRBV18, the J call TRBJ2-3; D remains ambiguous. Germline V lookup: CDR1 KGHSH, CDR2 LQKENI. Trimming pared 3 bases from V and 2 bases from J, leaving 9 bases between. CDR3 length: 14 amino acids. CDR3: CASSPDGATDTQYF. The CDR3 DNA is TGTGCCAGCTCACCGGACGGCGCCACAGATACGCAGTATTTT. The full variable domain, rest sourced from reference TRBV18 and TRBJ2-3, is NAGVMQNPRHLVRRRGQEARLRCSPMKGHSHVYWYRQLPEEGLKFMVYLQKENIIDESGMPKERFSAEFPKEGPSILRIQQVVRGDSAAYFCASSPDGATDTQYFGPGTRLTVL.

This clonotype showed up many times. This chain joins TRBV7-9 and TRBJ2-1; the D call may be TRBD1 or TRBD2 (5 bases each). V lost 4 bases, J lost 0 bases, and 10 bases lay in between. The CDR3 totals 15 residues. Germline CDR1 SEHNR, CDR2 FQNEAQ (reference sequence). The DNA for the CDR3 is TGTGCCAGCAGCTACCCAGGGAGCTCCTACAATGAGCAGTTCTTC. This translates into CASSYPGSSYNEQFF.

The chain has TRBV6-1 and TRBJ2-7; D ambiguous. The CDR3 consists of 12 residues. Deletions cut 7 bases from V and 4 bases from J, with 11 bases between. CDR1 MNHNS and CDR2 SASEGT come from the germline V gene. As DNA, the CDR3 is TGTGCCAGCAATATTTGGGAATACGAGCAGTACTTC. Protein sequence: CASNIWEYEQYF.

This clonotype was counted many times. This sequence joins TRBV7-3 and TRBJ1-1; the D is unclear. CDR3 size: 13 residues. The V end lost 3 bases, the J end lost 2 bases, and 7 bases lay between the germline ends. The germline V gene encodes CDR1 SGHTA and CDR2 FQGTGA. The CDR3 sequence is CASSFARNTEAFF. CDR3 sequence (DNA): TGTGCCAGCAGCTTTGCTCGCAACACTGAAGCTTTCTTT.

This chain links TRBV20-1 with TRBJ2-3; 9 nucleotides line up with TRBD2. CDR3 length equals 15 residues. Germline CDR1 DFQATT, CDR2 SNEGSKA (reference sequence). Germline trimming cut 5 bases from V and 3 bases from J; bases unmatched to any gene: 9. CDR3 loop: CSAHVAGVRTDTQYF. In DNA, the CDR3 is TGCAGTGCTCACGTAGCGGGGGTAAGAACAGATACGCAGTATTTT.

This clonotype has just a few counts. The chain couples TRBV18 to TRBJ2-1; maybe TRBD2 (5 bases). The germline CDR1 and CDR2 sequences are KGHSH and LQKENI. This CDR3 comprises 17 residues. Trimming took 0 bases from V and 4 from J, leaving 16 bases between them. CDR3 sequence: CASSPPVWAGGYNEQFF. In nucleotides, the CDR3 is TGTGCCAGCTCACCACCGGTCTGGGCAGGAGGTTACAATGAGCAGTTCTTC.

The V gene is TRBV28, the J gene TRBJ2-7; 8 bases are a match to TRBD1. V was pared by 3 bases and J by 2 bases, with 6 bases of the junction left unmatched. The CDR3 length is 15 residues. The germline V gene encodes CDR1 MDHEN and CDR2 SYDVKM. The CDR3 is CASSLLPGQAYEQYF. In DNA, the CDR3 is TGTGCCAGCAGTTTGTTACCGGGACAGGCCTACGAGCAGTACTTC.

This clonotype was seen ten or more times. This chain uses TRBV6-2 or TRBV6-3 with TRBJ2-2, with D maybe TRBD1 (6 bases). The CDR3 runs 18 residues. Looked up from germline, CDR1 is MNHEY and CDR2 is SVGEGT. Trimming removed 6 bases from V and 3 bases from J, with 23 bases in between. The CDR3 region is CASSHPYMRPGDTGELFF. Here the CDR3 DNA reads TGTGCCAGCAGCCACCCCTATATGAGGCCAGGGGACACCGGGGAGCTGTTTTTT.

The table lists this clonotype with many counts. The chain recombines TRBV5-1 with TRBJ2-3; TRBD2 is a possible D gene (6 bases). The CDR3 extends over 13 amino acids. CDR1 is SGHRS and CDR2 is YFSETQ in the germline V gene. Deletions cut 6 bases from V and 2 bases from J, with 10 bases between. The CDR3 region is CASKTGVTDTQYF. The CDR3 coding sequence is TGCGCCAGCAAGACGGGAGTCACAGATACGCAGTATTTT.

The sample holds a few counts of this clonotype. V is TRBV9 and J is TRBJ2-7, with 8 nucleotides matching TRBD2. The CDR3 is made up of 15 amino acids. Trimming at V came to 3 bases and at J to 4 bases, leaving 9 bases not matched to a gene. Germline V gene lookup returns CDR1 SGDLS and CDR2 YYNGEE. In nucleotides, the CDR3 is TGTGCCAGCAGCGCTGGACTAGCCTCCGGTTACGAGCAGTACTTC. Translation: CASSAGLASGYEQYF.

This clonotype was found many times. The gene calls are TRBV11-3 and TRBJ2-1; D gene ambiguous. The CDR3 consists of 14 residues. CDR1 and CDR2 from the germline V gene are SGHNT and YENEEA. Trimming took off 3 bases at V and 2 bases at J, with 8 bases between the two ends. DNA for the CDR3: TGTGCCAGCAGCTTTTCGGGTACCTACAATGAGCAGTTCTTC. Its translation is CASSFSGTYNEQFF.

This clonotype was counted a few times. This sequence joins TRBV6-1 and TRBJ1-3, with a possible D match to TRBD1 (5 bases). Germline V gives CDR1 MNHNS, CDR2 SASEGT. V was shortened by 6 bases and J by 1 base, with 10 bases between the two germline ends. CDR3 size: 14 residues. The CDR3 nucleotides read TGTGCCAGCAGGGAGACAGTATCTGGAAACACCATATATTTT. It yields the protein CASRETVSGNTIYF.

The gene calls are TRBV6-1 and TRBJ2-1, with 10 bases fitting TRBD1. This CDR3 is 15 amino acids long. Trimming at V came to 4 bases and at J to 8 bases, leaving 8 bases not matched to a gene. Germline loops: CDR1 MNHNS, CDR2 SASEGT. The CDR3 bases are TGTGCCAGCAGTGCTACCGGGACAGGGGTGCATGAGCAGTTCTTC. Its protein product is CASSATGTGVHEQFF.

This clonotype was recorded at least ten times. The V call is TRBV2, the J call TRBJ2-3; 7 bases fit TRBD1. The CDR3 runs 14 residues. J was trimmed by 3 bases and V by 7 bases; bases with no gene match: 7. Germline V gene sequence: CDR1 SNHLY, CDR2 FYNNEI. The CDR3 nucleotides read TGTGCCAGCACCTTGACAGGGTTTACAGATACGCAGTATTTT. It is translated as CASTLTGFTDTQYF.

In its sample, this clonotype was seen many times. The chain combines TRBV12-3 or TRBV12-4 with TRBJ1-2, with 10 bases identical to TRBD1. The CDR3 spans 14 residues. The ends lost 6 bases at V and 6 bases at J; junction bases unmatched: 7. The CDR3 DNA reads as TGTGCCAGCAGGGGGACAGGGGAGCGGCATGGCTACACCTTC. As protein: CASRGTGERHGYTF.

The table lists this clonotype with a few counts. The rearrangement joins TRBV20-1 to TRBJ2-2; D unresolved. The CDR3 loop spans 13 amino acids. V lost 3 bases and J lost 4, with 9 bases in between. Germline V gives CDR1 DFQATT, CDR2 SNEGSKA (reference sequence). DNA of the CDR3: TGCAGTGCTAGGATCAGAACCACCGGGGAGCTGTTTTTT. This gives the protein CSARIRTTGELFF.

This clonotype was detected ten times or more. The chain combines TRBV5-1 with TRBJ2-7, with D perhaps given as TRBD1 or TRBD2 (5 bases each). V was pared by 1 base and J by 5 bases, with 10 bases between. The germline CDR1 and CDR2 sequences are SGHRS and YFSETQ. The CDR3 consists of 13 residues. The CDR3 sequence is CASSLLWGNEQYF. As DNA, the CDR3 is TGCGCCAGCAGCTTGTTGTGGGGGAACGAGCAGTACTTC. Drawing the rest from reference TRBV5-1 and TRBJ2-7, the complete variable domain is KAGVTQTPRYLIKTRGQQVTLSCSPISGHRSVSWYQQTPGQGLQFLFEYFSETQRNKGNFPGRFSGRQFSNSRSEMNVSTLELGDSALYLCASSLLWGNEQYFGPGTRLTVT.

The genes are TRBV3-1 and TRBJ1-2; D gene unclear. With 1 base removed from V and 10 bases from J, the gap between germline ends came to 25 bases. CDR1 is LGHDT and CDR2 is YNNKEL in the germline V gene (reference sequence). There are 17 residues in the CDR3. The CDR3 spells CASSQAETAAGAYPYTF. DNA of the CDR3: TGTGCCAGCAGCCAAGCTGAAACGGCGGCGGGTGCCTATCCCTACACCTTC.

This clonotype was seen more than once but under ten times. The chain joins TRBV30 to TRBJ2-5; 8 positions match TRBD2. The germline CDR1 and CDR2 sequences are GTSNPN and SVGIG (reference sequence). CDR3 length: 14 amino acids. The trim removed 3 bases at V and 5 bases at J, leaving 8 bases unmatched. The CDR3 reads CAWRPPAGVETQYF. The CDR3 region has the DNA TGTGCCTGGAGGCCCCCAGCGGGGGTTGAGACCCAGTACTTC.

This clonotype was seen ten or more times. The chain is built from TRBV12-3 or TRBV12-4 and TRBJ2-1; 10 nucleotides agree with TRBD2. The CDR3 runs 15 residues. The trim removed 5 bases at V and 5 bases at J, leaving 6 bases unmatched. CDR3: CASSPSGGAHNEQFF. For the CDR3, the DNA is TGTGCCAGCAGTCCGAGCGGGGGGGCACACAATGAGCAGTTCTTC.

This chain connects TRBV20-1 to TRBJ2-1, with unresolved D. Looked up from germline, CDR1 is DFQATT and CDR2 is SNEGSKA (reference sequence). The CDR3 covers 12 residues. The CDR3 DNA is TGCAGGCTCCTATCCGACTACAATGAGCAGTTCTTC. Amino acids: CRLLSDYNEQFF.

This clonotype was seen repeatedly, ten times or more. The chain combines TRBV3-1 with TRBJ2-3; D call uncertain. The germline gives CDR1 LGHDT, CDR2 YNNKEL (reference sequence). The CDR3 has 14 residues. Trimming shortened V by 1 base and J by 6 bases, and 11 bases separated the two germline ends. CDR3 coding DNA: TGTGCCAGCAGCCAAGCGCCCTCCTTGGATACGCAGTATTTT. Translating it yields CASSQAPSLDTQYF.

This clonotype was seen ten or more times. The J gene is TRBJ2-3, the V gene TRBV12-3 or TRBV12-4, with 7 positions matching TRBD2. The CDR3 length is 14 residues. Trimming removed 7 bases from V and 3 bases from J; junction bases left unmatched: 7. In DNA, the CDR3 is TGTGCCAGCAATTGGGACGGGGGGACAGATACGCAGTATTTT. Translation: CASNWDGGTDTQYF.

The chain joins TRBV2 to TRBJ2-7, with 10 bases lining up with TRBD2. Germline V gives CDR1 SNHLY, CDR2 FYNNEI. The V gene end was trimmed by 7 bases and the J gene end by 1 base; junction bases not matched to a gene: 13. The length of the CDR3 is 17 residues. CDR3 nucleotides: TGTGCCAGCACCGAGGGGCTAGCGGGGGTATTTTCCTACGAGCAGTACTTC. As protein: CASTEGLAGVFSYEQYF.